This paragraph covers one T cell receptor beta chain sequence. Its matching antigen is unknown. TCRdb ran MiXCR on the 5' RACE reads and lists one entry per CDR3 protein. The sample contains roughly 560,000 distinct CDR3 sequences, around 21% of which appear only once. The sample originates from a study of T-cell memory formation after mild COVID-19. Across the study: In these data, TCR clusters were largely donor specific.

The CDR3 totals 15 residues. V gave up 4 bases and J gave up 10 bases; unmatched junction bases: 8. Germline V gene sequence: CDR1 DFQATT, CDR2 SNEGSKA (reference sequence). Study conclusions and caveats: CD4+ bias marked clones expanding day 15 to 37, unlike balanced contracting clones. CD8+ contracting clones occupied EMRA, while CD4+ ones occupied mainly CM and EM.

The origin of this receptor is an adult woman who had mild COVID-19 (a few samples of this study predate the infection). Cell type and time point are not known. The chain has TRBV20-1 and TRBJ2-1; 15 nucleotides agree with TRBD2. Sequenced material: PBMCs or a T cell subset sorted from them (not recorded which). The CDR3 region is CSAIKGLAGGTEQFF. As DNA, the CDR3 is TGCAGTGCTATCAAGGGACTAGCGGGAGGAACCGAGCAGTTCTTC.